Below, 12 T cell receptor beta chains from the same sample are listed, as sequenced in a study of radiation and T cells in renal cell carcinoma. Time point indicated: baseline pretreatment blood. Treatment: 15 Gy SBRT to primary tumor, nephrectomy 4 weeks later. Sequenced by immunoSEQ multiplex PCR; TCRdb stores in-frame clones only, minus some. The sample shows approximately 120,000 clones, around 83% of them seen only once. Sequenced here: blood, sampled from a patient whose treatment included radiotherapy and nephrectomy. These receptors were taken from a woman in her sixties or seventies with renal cell carcinoma.

The chain uses TRBV5-8 and TRBJ1-5; 10 bases fit TRBD1. The CDR3 consists of 17 residues. V was clipped by 0 bases and J by 6 bases; unmatched bases: 9. Germline V lookup: CDR1 SGHTS, CDR2 YDEGEE. The CDR3 protein is CASSLVLTGGNRQPQHF. The CDR3 bases are TGTGCCAGCAGCTTGGTGTTGACAGGGGGCAATCGTCAGCCCCAGCATTTT. The full variable domain, its missing parts supplied by reference TRBV5-8 and TRBJ1-5, is EAGVTQSPTHLIKTRGQQATLRCSPISGHTSVYWYQQALGLGLQFLLWYDEGEERNRGNFPPRFSGRQFPNYSSELNVNALELEDSALYLCASSLVLTGGNRQPQHFGDGTRLSIL.

The chain combines TRBV5-4 with TRBJ2-3; 8 bases are a match to TRBD1. Germline V CDR1 and CDR2: SGHNT, YYREEE (reference sequence). The V gene end was trimmed by 0 bases and the J gene end by 1 base; junction bases not matched to a gene: 4. The CDR3 covers 16 residues. The CDR3 region is CASSLAGTGRTDTQYF. For the CDR3, the DNA is TGTGCCAGCAGCTTGGCCGGGACAGGTCGCACAGATACGCAGTATTTT.

This clone occurred a few times. The V gene is TRBV18, the J gene TRBJ1-1; TRBD1 matches 7 bases. CDR1 and CDR2 (germline): KGHSH, LQKENI. The CDR3 loop spans 15 amino acids. V was pared by 2 bases and J by 1 base, with 4 bases of the junction left unmatched. CDR3 in DNA: TGTGCCAGCTCACCATGGACAGGCGAGAACACTGAAGCTTTCTTT. It specifies CASSPWTGENTEAFF.

J is TRBJ2-3 and V is TRBV6-4, with D hard to call. The CDR3 has 14 amino acids. CDR1 and CDR2 (germline): MRHNA, SNTAGT. Between the trimmed V and J ends, which lost 0 bases and 8 bases, there was a span of 12 bases. This CDR3 is CASSDSPGVGTQYF. Here the CDR3 DNA reads TGTGCCAGCAGTGACTCCCCCGGTGTCGGTACGCAGTATTTT.

The V gene is TRBV18, the J gene TRBJ2-1; 7 nucleotides line up with TRBD1. The V and J ends lost 2 bases and 4 bases, in that order; junction bases with no gene match: 2. Per germline, CDR1 KGHSH and CDR2 LQKENI. The CDR3 contains 14 residues. The CDR3 protein is CASSPGTAYNEQFF. The CDR3, as DNA: TGTGCCAGCTCACCAGGGACAGCTTACAATGAGCAGTTCTTC.

This chain joins TRBV7-9 and TRBJ2-3; 8 bases fit TRBD1. CDR1 is SEHNR, CDR2 FQNEAQ, per germline (reference sequence). V dropped 3 bases and J dropped 1; count of bases not matched to a gene: 0. The CDR3 is 14 amino acids. The DNA of the CDR3 is TGTGCCAGCAGCTTGGGACAGGGCACAGATACGCAGTATTTT. It encodes CASSLGQGTDTQYF. Looking up the rest from reference TRBV7-9 and TRBJ2-3 gives the full variable domain: DTGVSQNPRHKITKRGQNVTFRCDPISEHNRLYWYRQTLGQGPEFLTYFQNEAQLEKSRLLSDRFSAERPKGSFSTLEIQRTEQGDSAMYLCASSLGQGTDTQYFGPGTRLTVL.

This chain connects TRBV5-1 to TRBJ2-5; TRBD1 might be the D (6 bases). CDR1 and CDR2 (germline): SGHRS, YFSETQ. V dropped 3 bases and J dropped 5 bases, with 17 bases sitting between them. The CDR3 has 15 amino acids. CDR3 sequence: CASSSQGRNGETQYF. The DNA of the CDR3 is TGCGCCAGCAGCTCCCAGGGGCGGAATGGGGAGACCCAGTACTTC.

The V call is TRBV7-6, the J call TRBJ2-2; D call uncertain. V lost 3 bases, J lost 6 bases, and 5 bases lay in between. The CDR3 loop spans 12 amino acids. The V gene's germline CDR1 is SGHVS and CDR2 FNYEAQ. The CDR3 DNA reads as TGTGCCAGCAGCTTCATGGCCGGGGAGCTGTTTTTT. Protein sequence: CASSFMAGELFF.

The V gene is TRBV5-1, the J gene TRBJ2-3; TRBD2 aligns across 13 bases. After removal of 4 bases from V and 2 bases from J, the junction contained 10 bases not matched to a gene. This CDR3 region has 18 residues. From germline, CDR1 is SGHRS and CDR2 YFSETQ. This chain's CDR3 is CASSHQGGLAGNTDTQYF. CDR3 nucleotide sequence: TGCGCCAGCAGCCATCAGGGGGGACTAGCGGGGAACACAGATACGCAGTATTTT.

The rearrangement links TRBV7-3 to TRBJ2-2; 7 bases align to TRBD1. The trim removed 6 bases at V and 1 base at J, leaving 8 bases unmatched. Germline CDR1 SGHTA, CDR2 FQGTGA. This CDR3 spans 16 amino acids. The CDR3 reads CASRVTGAGNTGELFF. CDR3 sequence (DNA): TGTGCCAGCAGGGTAACAGGGGCTGGGAACACCGGGGAGCTGTTTTTT.

The V gene is TRBV5-1, the J gene TRBJ1-1; maybe TRBD1 (6 bases). The germline gives CDR1 SGHRS, CDR2 YFSETQ. V lost 3 bases to trimming and J lost 1 base, with 13 bases between them. This CDR3 is 15 amino acids long. The CDR3 loop is CASSSIPTGNTEAFF. DNA of the CDR3: TGCGCCAGCAGCTCCATACCGACAGGGAACACTGAAGCTTTCTTT. The variable domain in full, with the rest retrieved from reference TRBV5-1 and TRBJ1-1, is KAGVTQTPRYLIKTRGQQVTLSCSPISGHRSVSWYQQTPGQGLQFLFEYFSETQRNKGNFPGRFSGRQFSNSRSEMNVSTLELGDSALYLCASSSIPTGNTEAFFGQGTRLTVV.

The V and J genes are TRBV6-1 and TRBJ1-2; D gene ambiguous. The CDR3 consists of 14 residues. Germline V CDR1 and CDR2: MNHNS, SASEGT. V lost 2 bases and J lost 4, with 11 bases in between. DNA of the CDR3: TGTGCCAGCAGTGAATTTGACCCCCCCTATGGCTACACCTTC. It is translated as CASSEFDPPYGYTF.